One and the same sample provided the 21 T cell receptor beta chains below, sequenced in a study of vaccination and CD4 T cells after COVID-19. Their antigens remain unidentified. The treatment is: approximately nine-day PBMC culture with coronavirus spike peptide pools or control peptides (ViraFEST assay). An Oncomine TCR Beta short-read assay was used to sequence the DNA from cultured CD4+ T cells. MiXCR was run by TCRdb on the PCR reads, yielding one entry per CDR3 protein. The sample holds some 20,000 distinct CDR3 sequences; under 30% are singletons and the top ten take about a tenth. Source material: cultured CD4+ T cells from blood. The origin of the receptors is a human donor with COVID-19.

J is TRBJ2-4 and V is TRBV7-2; 7 bases are shared with TRBD1. Germline V gene lookup returns CDR1 SGHTA and CDR2 FQGNSA. Germline trimming cut 4 bases from V and 11 bases from J; bases unmatched to any gene: 2. This CDR3 has 11 residues. The CDR3 loop is CASSSGQVQYF. CDR3 bases: TGTGCCAGCAGCTCTGGACAGGTTCAGTACTTC.

The table lists this clonotype with a few counts. The J gene is TRBJ2-5, the V gene TRBV7-3; possibly TRBD1 or TRBD2 for D (6 bases each). Looked up from germline, CDR1 is SGHTA and CDR2 is FQGTGA. V gave up 5 bases and J gave up 5 bases, with 15 bases separating them. The CDR3 loop spans 14 amino acids. The chain's CDR3 is CASSPSGGGETQYF. For the CDR3, the DNA is TGTGCCAGCAGCCCCTCCGGGGGCGGTGAGACCCAGTACTTC. Full variable domain (missing parts from reference TRBV7-3 and TRBJ2-5): GAGVSQTPSNKVTEKGKYVELRCDPISGHTALYWYRQSLGQGPEFLIYFQGTGAADDSGLPNDRFFAVRPEGSVSTLKIQRTERGDSAVYLCASSPSGGGETQYFGPGTRLLVL.

In its sample, this clonotype is medium-sized. CDR3 in amino acids: CATRSTGINQPQHF. The CDR3 DNA reads as TGTGCCACCAGGTCCACAGGAATCAATCAGCCCCAGCATTTT. The chain recombines TRBV24-1 with TRBJ1-5, with a weak D call TRBD1 (5 bases). V lost 7 bases, J lost 3 bases, and 12 bases lay in between. Germline values: CDR1 KGHDR, CDR2 SFDVKD. This CDR3 region has 14 residues.

This clonotype was seen a few times. This rearrangement joins TRBV19 to TRBJ2-5; a weak D match, TRBD1 (6 bases). From germline, CDR1 is LNHDA and CDR2 SQIVND (reference sequence). Trimming took off 10 bases at V and 5 bases at J, with 14 bases between the two ends. The CDR3 is 12 residues long. The CDR3 coding sequence is TGTGCCACTTTGGGGGCTGGGGAGACCCAGTACTTC. Translating gives CATLGAGETQYF.

The genes are TRBV11-3 and TRBJ1-2; TRBD1 agrees at 9 bases. V lost 7 bases, J lost 8 bases, and 8 bases stayed unmatched. The CDR3 has 13 residues. CDR1 SGHNT and CDR2 YENEEA come from the germline V gene. CDR3 nucleotide sequence: TGTGCCAGCACCTTGACAGGGGGGAGAGGCTACACCTTC. Translation: CASTLTGGRGYTF.

In this sample, this clonotype turned up a few times. The chain recombines TRBV11-1 with TRBJ2-3; possibly TRBD1 for D (5 bases). CDR1 and CDR2 (germline): SGHAT, FQDESV (reference sequence). Deletions cut 5 bases from V and 0 bases from J, with 18 bases between. The CDR3 runs to 17 residues. CDR3 amino acids: CASSPYRGSTSTDTQYF. In DNA, the CDR3 is TGTGCCAGCAGCCCGTATAGGGGTTCCACTAGCACAGATACGCAGTATTTT.

This sequence joins TRBV5-4 and TRBJ1-2; weak D call: TRBD1 (6 bases). The V gene's germline CDR1 is SGHNT and CDR2 YYREEE (reference sequence). There are 15 residues in the CDR3. Trimming pared 0 bases from V and 7 bases from J, leaving 16 bases between. For the CDR3, the DNA is TGTGCCAGCAGCTTGGTGCAAACAGGGCACGGTGGCTACACCTTC. Translated, it gives CASSLVQTGHGGYTF.

This clonotype appeared a few times. This chain joins TRBV7-9 and TRBJ1-1, with 8 nucleotides matching TRBD1. The germline V gene has CDR1 SEHNR and CDR2 FQNEAQ (reference sequence). After removal of 6 bases from V and 5 bases from J, the junction contained 5 bases not matched to a gene. The length of the CDR3 is 13 residues. The CDR3, as DNA: TGTGCCAGCAGAATGACAGGGGTGACTGAAGCTTTCTTT. Translated, it gives CASRMTGVTEAFF.

With regard to this clonotype: One end of the junction does not line up with germline, which may come from a read error. CDR3 in DNA: TGTGCCAGCAGCTTAGCGTCAGGGATCGGGGCCGACGTCCTGACTTTC. As protein: CASSLASGIGADVLTF. V gene TRBV7-2 combines with J gene TRBJ2-6; the D call may be TRBD1 or TRBD2 (5 bases each). Germline CDR1 and CDR2: SGHTA and FQGNSA. The CDR3 runs to 16 residues.

With regard to this clonotype: Germline and junction disagree at one end, which may indicate a read error. This rearrangement joins TRBV25-1 to TRBJ2-2; no reliable D call. Germline CDR1 and CDR2: MGHDK and SYGVNS. The CDR3 spans 15 residues. The CDR3 region is CASCETRHGTGELFF. The CDR3 coding sequence is TGTGCCAGCTGTGAAACCCGTCATGGAACCGGGGAGCTGTTTTTT.

The genes are TRBV29-1 and TRBJ2-5, with 11 nucleotides matching TRBD2. The CDR3 has 13 residues. Germline loops: CDR1 SQVTM, CDR2 ANQGSEA. J lost 6 bases, V lost 4 bases, and 4 bases had no gene match. CDR3 protein: CSVVAGGPKTQYF. The CDR3 bases are TGCAGCGTTGTAGCGGGGGGGCCGAAGACCCAGTACTTC. Filled out from reference TRBV29-1 and TRBJ2-5, the complete variable domain reads SAVISQKPSRDICQRGTSLTIQCQVDSQVTMMFWYRQQPGQSLTLIATANQGSEATYESGFVIDKFPISRPNLTFSTLTVSNMSPEDSSIYLCSVVAGGPKTQYFGPGTRLLVL.

This clonotype occurred a few times. The chain employs TRBV19 and TRBJ2-7; 7 bases align to TRBD2. Per the germline V gene, CDR1 is LNHDA and CDR2 is SQIVND (reference sequence). The CDR3 is 16 residues long. V lost 5 bases to trimming and J lost 3 bases; unmatched junction nucleotides: 13. CDR3 sequence (DNA): TGTGCCAGTAGTCCTTCTGGGCGGGGGAGGTTCTACGAGCAGTACTTC. It yields the protein CASSPSGRGRFYEQYF.

By proportion, this clonotype is medium-sized (0.01 to 0.1%). The chain recombines TRBV27 with TRBJ1-6; 10 positions agree with TRBD1. The CDR3 length is 15 residues. Germline-derived CDR1 and CDR2 are MNHEY and SMNVEV (reference sequence). V shed 7 bases, J shed 2 bases, and the junction held 2 bases outside the gene matches. CDR3 bases: TGTGCCAGCAAAGGGACAGGGGCCTATAATTCACCCCTCCACTTT. It yields the protein CASKGTGAYNSPLHF.

This clonotype is labeled medium-sized. The chain has TRBV15 and TRBJ2-2; 7 bases line up with TRBD2. Germline V CDR1 and CDR2: LNHNV, YYDKDF (reference sequence). The CDR3 loop spans 14 amino acids. With 6 bases clipped from V and 6 bases from J, the junction kept 7 bases outside the gene matches. In DNA form, the CDR3 reads TGTGCCACCAGAGGAGCTAGCGGTCCCGGGGAGCTGTTTTTT. It codes for CATRGASGPGELFF. Combining the CDR3 with reference TRBV15 and TRBJ2-2 gives the whole variable domain DAMVIQNPRYQVTQFGKPVTLSCSQTLNHNVMYWYQQKSSQAPKLLFHYYDKDFNNEADTPDNFQSRRPNTSFCFLDIRSPGLGDTAMYLCATRGASGPGELFFGEGSRLTVL.

The V call is TRBV6-8, the J call TRBJ2-5; D possibly matches TRBD1 or TRBD2 (7 bases each). This CDR3 has 15 amino acids. CDR1 and CDR2 (germline): MNHGY, SAAAGT. V lost 6 bases to trimming and J lost 2 bases, with 16 bases between them. The CDR3 sequence: CASSRDREGQETQYF. CDR3 in DNA: TGTGCCAGCAGCCGAGACAGGGAGGGACAAGAGACCCAGTACTTC.

The CDR3 DNA sequence: TGTGCCAGCAGCGGCAGGGGGCGAGGAGCTTTCTTT. Translated: CASSGRGRGAFF. The rearrangement links TRBV28 to TRBJ1-1, with TRBD1 matching 8 bases. This CDR3 spans 12 amino acids. After removal of 6 bases from V and 10 bases from J, the junction contained 7 bases not matched to a gene. Germline values: CDR1 MDHEN, CDR2 SYDVKM.

This clonotype is deemed medium-sized (0.01 to 0.1%). This sequence joins TRBV7-3 and TRBJ1-5, with TRBD1 matching over 7 bases. Germline loops: CDR1 SGHTA, CDR2 FQGTGA. With V trimmed by 5 bases and J by 4 bases, 5 bases remained unmatched. The CDR3 is 14 amino acids. The CDR3 DNA reads TGTGCCAGCAGCCCCTCAGGGGGAAATCAGCCCCAGCATTTT. As protein: CASSPSGGNQPQHF.

The V gene is TRBV18, the J gene TRBJ2-5, with D maybe TRBD2 (5 bases). Trimming removed 2 bases from V and 5 bases from J, with 9 bases in between. There are 13 residues in the CDR3. The germline V gene has CDR1 KGHSH and CDR2 LQKENI. The CDR3 region has the DNA TGTGCCAGCTCACCAGTAGGCGGGGAGACCCAGTACTTC. Protein: CASSPVGGETQYF. Looking up the rest from reference TRBV18 and TRBJ2-5 gives the full variable domain: NAGVMQNPRHLVRRRGQEARLRCSPMKGHSHVYWYRQLPEEGLKFMVYLQKENIIDESGMPKERFSAEFPKEGPSILRIQQVVRGDSAAYFCASSPVGGETQYFGPGTRLLVL.

J is TRBJ2-4 and V is TRBV7-2; 11 bases match TRBD1. The V segment lost 5 bases and the J segment 7 bases; nucleotides outside the gene matches: 4. This CDR3 is 14 amino acids long. The germline CDR1 and CDR2 sequences are SGHTA and FQGNSA. CDR3 DNA: TGTGCCAGCAGCGGACAGGGGGCTGGGAACATTCAGTACTTC. Translation: CASSGQGAGNIQYF. The full variable domain, in which reference TRBV7-2 and TRBJ2-4 provide the parts outside the CDR3, is GAGVSQSPSNKVTEKGKDVELRCDPISGHTALYWYRQSLGQGLEFLIYFQGNSAPDKSGLPSDRFSAERTGGSVSTLTIQRTQQEDSAVYLCASSGQGAGNIQYFGAGTRLSVL.

This clonotype was counted a single time. The chain carries TRBV29-1 and TRBJ2-1; perhaps D is TRBD1 or TRBD2 (6 bases each). The CDR3 covers 11 residues. V was pared by 7 bases and J by 14 bases, with 18 bases between. Germline V gene sequence: CDR1 SQVTM, CDR2 ANQGSEA. CDR3 in amino acids: CSAGTKGGEFF. The CDR3 DNA reads as TGCAGCGCCGGGACAAAAGGAGGGGAGTTCTTC.

This clonotype has only a few counts. This chain links TRBV6-1 with TRBJ2-1; 10 positions agree with TRBD2. Looked up from germline, CDR1 is MNHNS and CDR2 is SASEGT. This CDR3 has 15 residues. V dropped 7 bases and J dropped 2; count of bases not matched to a gene: 5. CDR3 nucleotide sequence: TGTGCCAGCAAGCGAGCGGGGGGGACCTACAATGAGCAGTTCTTC. Its translation is CASKRAGGTYNEQFF.